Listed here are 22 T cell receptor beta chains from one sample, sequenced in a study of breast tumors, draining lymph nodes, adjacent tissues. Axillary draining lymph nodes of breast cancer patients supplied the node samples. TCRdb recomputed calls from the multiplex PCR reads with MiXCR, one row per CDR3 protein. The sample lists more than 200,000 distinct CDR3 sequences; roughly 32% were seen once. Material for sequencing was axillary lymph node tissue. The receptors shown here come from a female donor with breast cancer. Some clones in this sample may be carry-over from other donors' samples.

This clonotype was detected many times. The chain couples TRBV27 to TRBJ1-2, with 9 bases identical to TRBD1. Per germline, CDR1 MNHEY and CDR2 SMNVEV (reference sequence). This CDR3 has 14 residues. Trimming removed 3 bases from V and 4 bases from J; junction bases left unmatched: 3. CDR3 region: CASSFSGQGYGYTF. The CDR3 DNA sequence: TGTGCCAGCAGTTTCTCGGGACAGGGCTATGGCTACACCTTC.

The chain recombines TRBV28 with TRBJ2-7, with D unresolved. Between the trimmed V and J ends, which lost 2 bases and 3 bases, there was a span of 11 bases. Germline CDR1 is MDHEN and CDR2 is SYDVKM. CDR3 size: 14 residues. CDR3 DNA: TGTGCCAGCAGTTTAGCCGTCAGCTACTACGAGCAGTACTTC. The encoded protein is CASSLAVSYYEQYF.

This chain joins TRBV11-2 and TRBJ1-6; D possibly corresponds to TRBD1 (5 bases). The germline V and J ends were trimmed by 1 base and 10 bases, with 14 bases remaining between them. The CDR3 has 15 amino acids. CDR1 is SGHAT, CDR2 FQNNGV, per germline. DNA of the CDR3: TGTGCCAGCAGCTTAGCTGGAGGGACCGACTCACCCCTCCACTTT. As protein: CASSLAGGTDSPLHF.

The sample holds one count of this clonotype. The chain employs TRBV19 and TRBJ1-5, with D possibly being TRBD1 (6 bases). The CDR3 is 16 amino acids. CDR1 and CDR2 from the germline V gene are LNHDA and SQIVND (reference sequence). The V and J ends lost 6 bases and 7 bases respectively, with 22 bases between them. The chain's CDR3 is CASRTGTEVGEQPQHF. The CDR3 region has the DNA TGTGCCAGTAGGACAGGAACAGAGGTGGGCGAGCAGCCCCAGCATTTT.

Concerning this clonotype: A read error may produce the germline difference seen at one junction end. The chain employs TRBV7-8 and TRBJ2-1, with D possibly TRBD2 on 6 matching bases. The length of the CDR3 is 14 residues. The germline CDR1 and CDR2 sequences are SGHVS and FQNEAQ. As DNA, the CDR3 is TGTGCCAGCAGCTCAGCGGGCGCGTCGAATGAGCAGTCCTTC. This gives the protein CASSSAGASNEQSF.

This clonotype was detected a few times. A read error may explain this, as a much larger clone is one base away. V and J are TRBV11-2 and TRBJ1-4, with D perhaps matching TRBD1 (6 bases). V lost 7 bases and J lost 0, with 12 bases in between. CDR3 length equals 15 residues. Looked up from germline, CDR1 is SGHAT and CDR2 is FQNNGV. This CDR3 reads CASNLTGATNEKLFF. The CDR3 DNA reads TGTGCCAGCAACTTGACAGGAGCAACTAATGAAAAACTGTTTTTT.

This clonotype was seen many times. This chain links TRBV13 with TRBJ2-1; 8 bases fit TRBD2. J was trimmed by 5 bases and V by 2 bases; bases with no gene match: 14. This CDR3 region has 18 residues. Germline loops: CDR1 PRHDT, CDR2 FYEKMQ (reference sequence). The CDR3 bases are TGTGCCAGCAGCTTACCGGGTCATAGCGGGGTAATAAACAATGAGCAGTTCTTC. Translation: CASSLPGHSGVINNEQFF.

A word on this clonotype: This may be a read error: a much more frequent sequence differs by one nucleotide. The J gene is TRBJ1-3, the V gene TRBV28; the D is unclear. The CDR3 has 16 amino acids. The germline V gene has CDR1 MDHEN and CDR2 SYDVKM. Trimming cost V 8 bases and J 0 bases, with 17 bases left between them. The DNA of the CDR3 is TGTGCCAGCGAGTCCGTCCCTCACCGCTCTGGAAACACCATATATTTT. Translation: CASESVPHRSGNTIYF.

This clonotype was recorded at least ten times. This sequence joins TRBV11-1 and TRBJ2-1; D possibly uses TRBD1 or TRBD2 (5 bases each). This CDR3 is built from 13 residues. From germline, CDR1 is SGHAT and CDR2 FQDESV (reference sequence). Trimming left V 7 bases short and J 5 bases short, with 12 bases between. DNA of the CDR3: TGTGCCAGCACTTGGGACGGTCACAATGAGCAGTTCTTC. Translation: CASTWDGHNEQFF.

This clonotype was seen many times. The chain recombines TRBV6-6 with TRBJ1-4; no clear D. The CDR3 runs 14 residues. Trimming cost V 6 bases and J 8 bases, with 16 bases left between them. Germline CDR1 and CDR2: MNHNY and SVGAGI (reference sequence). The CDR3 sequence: CASRARGLAEKLFF. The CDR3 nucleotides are TGTGCCAGCAGAGCCCGCGGCCTCGCCGAAAAACTGTTTTTT.

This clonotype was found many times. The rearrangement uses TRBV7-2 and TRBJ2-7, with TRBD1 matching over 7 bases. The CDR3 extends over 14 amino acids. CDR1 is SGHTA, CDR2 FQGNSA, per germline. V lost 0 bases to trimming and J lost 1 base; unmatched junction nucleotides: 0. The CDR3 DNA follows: TGTGCCAGCAGCTTAGCGACAGGGTCCTACGAGCAGTACTTC. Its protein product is CASSLATGSYEQYF.

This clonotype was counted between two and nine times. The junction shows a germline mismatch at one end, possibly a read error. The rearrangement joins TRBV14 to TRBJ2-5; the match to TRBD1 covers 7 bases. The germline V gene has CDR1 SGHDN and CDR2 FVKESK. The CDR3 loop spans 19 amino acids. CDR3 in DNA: TGTGCCAGCAGCCATACCGGGACAGCCATCGTCGGCGGCGGAGAGATCCAGTACTTC. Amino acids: CASSHTGTAIVGGGEIQYF.

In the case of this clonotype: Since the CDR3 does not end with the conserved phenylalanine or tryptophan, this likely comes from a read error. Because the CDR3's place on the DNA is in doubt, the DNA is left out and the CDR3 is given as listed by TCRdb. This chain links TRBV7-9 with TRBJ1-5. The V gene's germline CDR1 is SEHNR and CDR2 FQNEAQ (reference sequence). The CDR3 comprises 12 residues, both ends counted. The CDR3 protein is CASSLGNQPRHL.

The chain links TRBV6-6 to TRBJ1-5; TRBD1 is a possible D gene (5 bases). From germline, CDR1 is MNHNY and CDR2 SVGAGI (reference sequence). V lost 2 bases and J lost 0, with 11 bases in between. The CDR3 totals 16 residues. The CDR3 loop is CASSYAGGSSNQPQHF. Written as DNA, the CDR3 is TGTGCCAGCAGTTACGCCGGGGGTTCTAGCAATCAGCCCCAGCATTTT.

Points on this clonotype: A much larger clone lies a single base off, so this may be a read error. Here the CDR3 DNA reads TGCAGTGCCTCGGGGGGGATCAACGCCGGGGAGCTGTTTTTT. Its protein is CSASGGINAGELFF. The gene calls are TRBV20-1 and TRBJ2-2; TRBD2 aligns across 8 bases. Germline lookup yields CDR1 DFQATT and CDR2 SNEGSKA (reference sequence). Trimming cost V 6 bases and J 6 bases; bases outside gene matches: 9. This CDR3 comprises 14 residues.

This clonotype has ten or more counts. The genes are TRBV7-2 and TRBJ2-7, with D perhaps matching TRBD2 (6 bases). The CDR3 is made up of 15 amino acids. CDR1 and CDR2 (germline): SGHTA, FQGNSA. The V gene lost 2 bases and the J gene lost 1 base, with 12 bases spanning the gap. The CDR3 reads CASSLFAGLSYEQYF. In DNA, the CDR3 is TGTGCCAGCAGCTTATTTGCGGGACTGTCCTACGAGCAGTACTTC.

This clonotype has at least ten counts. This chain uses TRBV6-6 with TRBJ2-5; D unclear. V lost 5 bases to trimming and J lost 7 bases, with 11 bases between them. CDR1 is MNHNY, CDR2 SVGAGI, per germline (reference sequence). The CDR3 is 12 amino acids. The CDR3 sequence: CASSHADGTQYF. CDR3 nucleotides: TGTGCCAGCAGTCACGCGGATGGGACCCAGTACTTC.

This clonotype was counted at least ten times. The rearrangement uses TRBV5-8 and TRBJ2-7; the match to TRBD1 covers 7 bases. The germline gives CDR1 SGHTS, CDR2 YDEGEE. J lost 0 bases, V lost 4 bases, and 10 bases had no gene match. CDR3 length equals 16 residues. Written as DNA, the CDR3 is TGTGCCAGCAGCCCGAGAGACAGGGCGAACTCCTACGAGCAGTACTTC. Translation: CASSPRDRANSYEQYF.

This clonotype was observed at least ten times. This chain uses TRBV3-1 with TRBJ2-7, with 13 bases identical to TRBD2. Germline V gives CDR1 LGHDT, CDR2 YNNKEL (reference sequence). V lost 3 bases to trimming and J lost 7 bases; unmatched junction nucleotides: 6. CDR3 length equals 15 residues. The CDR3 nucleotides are TGTGCCAGCAGCCAGCGACTAGCGGGAGGAAGAGAGCAGTACTTC. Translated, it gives CASSQRLAGGREQYF.

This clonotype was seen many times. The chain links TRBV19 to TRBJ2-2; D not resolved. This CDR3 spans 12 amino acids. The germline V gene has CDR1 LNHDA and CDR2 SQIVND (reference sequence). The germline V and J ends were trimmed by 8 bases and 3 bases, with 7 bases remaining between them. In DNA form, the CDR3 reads TGTGCCAGTTGTTGGGACACCGGGGAGCTGTTTTTT. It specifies CASCWDTGELFF.

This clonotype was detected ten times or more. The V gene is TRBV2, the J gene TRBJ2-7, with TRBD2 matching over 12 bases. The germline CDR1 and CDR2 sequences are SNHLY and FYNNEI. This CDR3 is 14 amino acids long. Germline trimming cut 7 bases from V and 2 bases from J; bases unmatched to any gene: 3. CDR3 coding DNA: TGTGCCAGCACCCTAGCGGGAGGGACCTACGAGCAGTACTTC. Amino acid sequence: CASTLAGGTYEQYF.

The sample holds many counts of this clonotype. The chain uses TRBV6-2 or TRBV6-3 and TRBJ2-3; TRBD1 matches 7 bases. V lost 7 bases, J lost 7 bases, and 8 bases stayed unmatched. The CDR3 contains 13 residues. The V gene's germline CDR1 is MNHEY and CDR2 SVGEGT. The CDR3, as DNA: TGTGCCAGCACTGAGACAGGGTCATATACGCAGTATTTT. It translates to CASTETGSYTQYF.